These T cell receptor beta chains were read from a single sample in a study of cytomegalovirus exposure and HLA in healthy donors. Method: immunoSEQ multiplex PCR; TCRdb's copy keeps in-frame clones and lacks some. The sample includes about 130,000 clones, around 70% of them seen just once. The source material was PBMCs. The receptors come from a young man in good health and CMV-seropositive. Each CDR3 is given with its conserved first and last residue. A D gene is named only where the DNA matches it firmly. Clone size is given for some rows only: seen once, a few or many times, or a class if the clone is expanded.

D: TRBD2
size: NA
V: TRBV4-2
J: TRBJ2-7
CDR3: CASSLGTSGNAYEQYF
DNA: TGTGCCAGCAGCCTCGGGACTAGCGGGAACGCCTACGAGCAGTACTTC

D: NA
size: NA
V: TRBV9
J: TRBJ2-1
CDR3: CASSVGVNEQFF
DNA: TGTGCCAGCAGCGTAGGCGTAAATGAGCAGTTCTTC

D: TRBD2
size: NA
V: TRBV4-1
J: TRBJ2-7
CDR3: CASSHGRGTRGEQYF
DNA: TGCGCCAGCAGCCACGGCAGAGGGACTAGGGGGGAGCAGTACTTC

D: NA
size: NA
V: TRBV11-2
J: TRBJ2-3
CDR3: CASSIRSGNTDTQYF
DNA: TGTGCCAGCAGCATCAGGTCAGGGAACACAGATACGCAGTATTTT

D: TRBD1
size: NA
V: TRBV7-3
J: TRBJ2-1
CDR3: CASGTGGYNEQFF
DNA: TGTGCCAGCGGGACAGGGGGTTACAATGAGCAGTTCTTC

D: TRBD1
size: few
V: TRBV2
J: TRBJ2-2
CDR3: CASSVEGAGELFF
DNA: TGTGCCAGCAGTGTTGAGGGGGCAGGGGAGCTGTTTTTT

D: TRBD2
size: NA
V: TRBV7-2
J: TRBJ2-7
CDR3: CASSKGLAATYEQYF
DNA: TGTGCCAGCAGCAAGGGACTAGCAGCGACCTACGAGCAGTACTTC

D: NA
size: NA
V: TRBV27
J: TRBJ2-3
CDR3: CASSFLLPDTQYF
DNA: TGTGCCAGCAGTTTCCTCCTTCCAGATACGCAGTATTTT

D: NA
size: NA
V: TRBV12-5
J: TRBJ2-3
CDR3: CASGLVAGPQYF
DNA: TGTGCTAGTGGTTTGGTAGCAGGTCCGCAGTATTTT

D: NA
size: few
V: TRBV2
J: TRBJ1-5
CDR3: CASRKGLLLNQPQHF
DNA: TGTGCCAGCAGGAAGGGACTATTATTAAATCAGCCCCAGCATTTT

D: TRBD2
size: NA
V: TRBV7-3
J: TRBJ2-3
CDR3: CASSRTSGSDTQYF
DNA: TGTGCCAGCAGCCGGACTAGCGGGAGTGATACGCAGTATTTT

D: TRBD2
size: NA
V: TRBV7-6
J: TRBJ2-1
CDR3: CASSFGLGGEQFF
DNA: TGTGCCAGCAGCTTCGGACTAGGCGGTGAGCAGTTCTTC

D: TRBD2
size: once
V: TRBV5-1
J: TRBJ2-7
CDR3: CASSLAPTSGAYEQYF
DNA: TGCGCCAGCAGCTTGGCCCCGACTAGCGGGGCGTACGAGCAGTACTTC

D: TRBD1
size: NA
V: TRBV29-1
J: TRBJ2-4
CDR3: CSATGRGSAKNIQYF
DNA: TGCAGCGCTACCGGCAGGGGGTCCGCCAAAAACATTCAGTACTTC

D: NA
size: NA
V: TRBV11-2
J: TRBJ2-2
CDR3: CASSLARPSATNTGELFF
DNA: TGTGCCAGCAGCTTAGCCCGACCGAGCGCCACGAACACCGGGGAGCTGTTTTTT

D: TRBD1
size: NA
V: TRBV18
J: TRBJ1-4
CDR3: CASSQDRIYEKLFF
DNA: TGTGCCAGCTCACAGGACAGGATTTATGAAAAACTGTTTTTT

D: NA
size: NA
V: TRBV6-5
J: TRBJ1-1
CDR3: CASSYRGRVTEAFF
DNA: TGTGCCAGCAGTTACAGGGGGAGGGTCACTGAAGCTTTCTTT

D: NA
size: NA
V: TRBV4-2
J: TRBJ2-7
CDR3: CASSQGGVVEQYF
DNA: TGTGCCAGCAGCCAAGGCGGCGTAGTCGAGCAGTACTTC

D: TRBD1
size: NA
V: TRBV19
J: TRBJ2-4
CDR3: CASSIYTGTGNIQYF
DNA: TGTGCCAGTAGTATATACACGGGGACAGGGAATATTCAGTACTTC

D: TRBD1
size: few
V: TRBV4-2
J: TRBJ2-7
CDR3: CASNRAQGSEQYF
DNA: TGTGCCAGCAACCGAGCACAGGGGAGTGAGCAGTACTTC

D: TRBD2
size: NA
V: TRBV27
J: TRBJ2-7
CDR3: CASSRQASGIYEQYF
DNA: TGTGCCAGCAGTCGCCAGGCTAGCGGGATTTACGAGCAGTACTTC

D: TRBD2
size: NA
V: TRBV13
J: TRBJ2-3
CDR3: CASSPTGTSGGTDTQYF
DNA: TGTGCCAGCAGCCCAACCGGGACTAGCGGTGGCACAGATACGCAGTATTTT

D: NA
size: NA
V: TRBV10-3
J: TRBJ1-1
CDR3: CAISDSENTEAFF
DNA: TGTGCCATCAGTGACAGCGAGAACACTGAAGCTTTCTTT

D: NA
size: NA
V: TRBV6-6
J: TRBJ1-5
CDR3: CASSAGEGNNQPQHF
DNA: TGTGCCAGCAGCGCGGGGGAGGGTAACAATCAGCCCCAGCATTTT

D: NA
size: NA
V: TRBV9
J: TRBJ2-2
CDR3: CASSVDGGRGFYGPGELFF
DNA: TGTGCCAGCAGCGTAGACGGTGGGAGGGGGTTCTATGGACCCGGGGAGCTGTTTTTT

D: NA
size: NA
V: TRBV5-1
J: TRBJ2-1
CDR3: CASSFTDPRADEQFF
DNA: TGCGCCAGCAGCTTTACTGACCCCAGGGCCGATGAGCAGTTCTTC

D: NA
size: NA
V: TRBV7-6
J: TRBJ1-1
CDR3: CASSLGAAGSTEAFF
DNA: TGTGCCAGCAGCTTAGGGGCGGCGGGGAGTACTGAAGCTTTCTTT

D: NA
size: NA
V: TRBV4-3
J: TRBJ1-1
CDR3: CASTGNMNTEAFF
DNA: TGCGCCAGCACGGGAAACATGAACACTGAAGCTTTCTTT

D: NA
size: NA
V: TRBV27
J: TRBJ1-1
CDR3: CASSLRRGSTEAFF
DNA: TGTGCCAGCAGTTTGAGAAGGGGGTCCACTGAAGCTTTCTTT

D: NA
size: NA
V: TRBV28
J: TRBJ1-1
CDR3: CASSLRDGGAFF
DNA: TGTGCCAGCAGTCTCAGGGACGGGGGAGCTTTCTTT

D: NA
size: few
V: TRBV27
J: TRBJ2-1
CDR3: CASRRGEEGNEQFF
DNA: TGTGCCAGCCGCAGGGGGGAGGAAGGGAATGAGCAGTTCTTC

D: TRBD1
size: NA
V: TRBV27
J: TRBJ1-4
CDR3: CASSYGDRSNEKLFF
DNA: TGTGCCAGCAGTTACGGGGACAGGAGTAATGAAAAACTGTTTTTT

D: NA
size: NA
V: TRBV6-6
J: TRBJ2-7
CDR3: CASSYPGQGDYEQYF
DNA: TGTGCCAGCAGTTACCCCGGCCAGGGTGACTACGAGCAGTACTTC

D: TRBD1
size: NA
V: TRBV18
J: TRBJ2-7
CDR3: CASSPGETGGYEQYF
DNA: TGTGCCAGCTCACCCGGGGAGACAGGGGGCTACGAGCAGTACTTC

D: TRBD1
size: few
V: TRBV12-5
J: TRBJ2-1
CDR3: CASGLAGQVNEQFF
DNA: TGTGCTAGTGGTTTGGCGGGACAGGTGAATGAGCAGTTCTTC

D: TRBD2
size: NA
V: TRBV11-2
J: TRBJ2-7
CDR3: CASSGLAGAYEQYF
DNA: TGTGCCAGCAGTGGACTAGCGGGGGCCTACGAGCAGTACTTC

D: TRBD1
size: NA
V: TRBV28
J: TRBJ2-7
CDR3: CAIRQGGSYEQYF
DNA: TGTGCCATCCGACAGGGGGGGTCCTACGAGCAGTACTTC